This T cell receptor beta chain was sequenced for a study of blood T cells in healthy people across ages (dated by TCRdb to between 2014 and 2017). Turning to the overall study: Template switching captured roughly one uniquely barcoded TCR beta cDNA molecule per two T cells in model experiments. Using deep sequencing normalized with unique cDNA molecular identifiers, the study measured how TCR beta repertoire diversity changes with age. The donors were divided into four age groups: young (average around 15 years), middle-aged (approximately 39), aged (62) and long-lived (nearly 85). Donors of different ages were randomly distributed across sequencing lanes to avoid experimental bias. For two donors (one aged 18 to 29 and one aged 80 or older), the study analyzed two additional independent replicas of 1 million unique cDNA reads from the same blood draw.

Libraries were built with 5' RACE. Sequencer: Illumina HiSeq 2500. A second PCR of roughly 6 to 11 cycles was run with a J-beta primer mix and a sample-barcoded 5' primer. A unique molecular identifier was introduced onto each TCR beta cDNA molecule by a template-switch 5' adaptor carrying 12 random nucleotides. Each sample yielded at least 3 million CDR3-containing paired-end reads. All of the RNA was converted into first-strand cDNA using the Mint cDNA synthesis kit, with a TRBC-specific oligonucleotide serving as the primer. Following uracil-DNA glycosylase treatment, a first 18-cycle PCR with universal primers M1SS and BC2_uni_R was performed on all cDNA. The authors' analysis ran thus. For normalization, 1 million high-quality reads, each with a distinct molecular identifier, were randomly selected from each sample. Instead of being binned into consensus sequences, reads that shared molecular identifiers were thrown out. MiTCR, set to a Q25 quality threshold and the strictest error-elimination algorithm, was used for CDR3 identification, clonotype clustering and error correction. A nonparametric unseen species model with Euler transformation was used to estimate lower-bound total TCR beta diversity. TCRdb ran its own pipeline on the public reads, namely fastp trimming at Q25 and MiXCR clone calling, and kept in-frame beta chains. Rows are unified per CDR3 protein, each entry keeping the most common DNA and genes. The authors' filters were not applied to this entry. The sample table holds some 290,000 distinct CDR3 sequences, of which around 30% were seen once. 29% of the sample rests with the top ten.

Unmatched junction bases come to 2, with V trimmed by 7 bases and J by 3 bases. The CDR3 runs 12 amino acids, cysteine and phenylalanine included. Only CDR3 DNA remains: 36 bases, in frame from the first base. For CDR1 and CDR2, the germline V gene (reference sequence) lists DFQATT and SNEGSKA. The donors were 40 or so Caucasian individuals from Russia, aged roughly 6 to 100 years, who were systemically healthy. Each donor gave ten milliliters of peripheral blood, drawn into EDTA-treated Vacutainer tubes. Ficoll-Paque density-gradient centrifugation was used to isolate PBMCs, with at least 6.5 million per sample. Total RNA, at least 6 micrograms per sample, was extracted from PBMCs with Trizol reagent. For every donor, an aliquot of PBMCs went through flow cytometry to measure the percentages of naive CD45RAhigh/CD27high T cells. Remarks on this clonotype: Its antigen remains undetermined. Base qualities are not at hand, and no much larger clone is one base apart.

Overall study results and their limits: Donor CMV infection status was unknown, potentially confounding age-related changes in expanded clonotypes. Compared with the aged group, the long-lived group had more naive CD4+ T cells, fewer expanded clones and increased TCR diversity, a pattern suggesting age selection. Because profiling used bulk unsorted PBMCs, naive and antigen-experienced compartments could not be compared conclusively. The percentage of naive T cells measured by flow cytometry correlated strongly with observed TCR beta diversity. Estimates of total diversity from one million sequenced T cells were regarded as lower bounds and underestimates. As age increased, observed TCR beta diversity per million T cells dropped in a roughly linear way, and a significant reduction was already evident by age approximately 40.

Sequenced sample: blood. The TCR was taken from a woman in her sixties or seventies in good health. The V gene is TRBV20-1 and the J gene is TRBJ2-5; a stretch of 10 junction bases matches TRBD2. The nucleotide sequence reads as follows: TGCAGTGGTCTAGCGGGAGAAGAGACCCAGTACTTC. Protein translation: CSGLAGEETQYF.